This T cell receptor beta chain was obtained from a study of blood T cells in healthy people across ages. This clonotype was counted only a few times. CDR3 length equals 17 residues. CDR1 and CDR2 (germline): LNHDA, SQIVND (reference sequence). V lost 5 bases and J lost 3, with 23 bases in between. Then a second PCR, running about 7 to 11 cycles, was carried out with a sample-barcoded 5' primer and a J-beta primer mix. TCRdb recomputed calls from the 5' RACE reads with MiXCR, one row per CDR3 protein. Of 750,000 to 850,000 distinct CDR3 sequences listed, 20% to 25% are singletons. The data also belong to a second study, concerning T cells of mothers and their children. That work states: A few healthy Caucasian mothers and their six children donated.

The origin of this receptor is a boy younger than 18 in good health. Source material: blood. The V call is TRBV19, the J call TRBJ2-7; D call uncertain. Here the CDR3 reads CASSPTQARALGYEQYF. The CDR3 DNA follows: TGTGCCAGTAGTCCAACGCAAGCCCGAGCCTTGGGCTACGAGCAGTACTTC.